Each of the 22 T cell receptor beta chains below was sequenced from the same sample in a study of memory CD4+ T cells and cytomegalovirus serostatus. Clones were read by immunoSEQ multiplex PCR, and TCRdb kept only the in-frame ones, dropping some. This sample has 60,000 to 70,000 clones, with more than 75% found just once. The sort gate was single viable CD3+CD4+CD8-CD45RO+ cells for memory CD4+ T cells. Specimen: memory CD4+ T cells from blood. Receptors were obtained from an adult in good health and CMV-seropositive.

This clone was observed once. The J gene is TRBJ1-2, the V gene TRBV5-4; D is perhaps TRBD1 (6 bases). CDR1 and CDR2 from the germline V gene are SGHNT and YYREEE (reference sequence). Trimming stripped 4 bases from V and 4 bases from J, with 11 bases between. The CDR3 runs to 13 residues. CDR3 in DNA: TGTGCCAGCAGCCCCTCGACAGGCTATGGCTACACCTTC. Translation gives CASSPSTGYGYTF.

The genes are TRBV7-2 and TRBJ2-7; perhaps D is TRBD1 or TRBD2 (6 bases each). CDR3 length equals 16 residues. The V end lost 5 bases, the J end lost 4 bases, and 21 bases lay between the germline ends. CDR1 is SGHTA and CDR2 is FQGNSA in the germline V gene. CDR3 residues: CASSPVVGGGLYEQYF. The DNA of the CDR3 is TGTGCCAGCAGCCCTGTGGTGGGGGGCGGGTTGTACGAGCAGTACTTC.

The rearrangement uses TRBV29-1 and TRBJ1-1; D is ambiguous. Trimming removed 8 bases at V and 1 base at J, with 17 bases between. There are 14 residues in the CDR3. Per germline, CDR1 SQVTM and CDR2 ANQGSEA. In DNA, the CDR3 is TGCAGCTCCCGATCGGGGATTGGGAACACTGAAGCTTTCTTT. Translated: CSSRSGIGNTEAFF.

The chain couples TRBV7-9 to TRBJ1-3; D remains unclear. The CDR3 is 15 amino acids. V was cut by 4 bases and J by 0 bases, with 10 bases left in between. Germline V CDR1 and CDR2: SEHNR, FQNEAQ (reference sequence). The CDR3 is CASSSGQSSGNTIYF. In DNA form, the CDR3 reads TGTGCCAGCAGCTCCGGCCAGAGCTCTGGAAACACCATATATTTT.

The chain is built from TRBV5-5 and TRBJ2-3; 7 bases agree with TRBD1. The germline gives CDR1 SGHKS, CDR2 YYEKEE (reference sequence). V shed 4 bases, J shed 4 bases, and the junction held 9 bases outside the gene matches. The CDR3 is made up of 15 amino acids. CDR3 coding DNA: TGTGCCAGCAGCCTTCAGGGGGATCTCGCAGATACGCAGTATTTT. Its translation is CASSLQGDLADTQYF.

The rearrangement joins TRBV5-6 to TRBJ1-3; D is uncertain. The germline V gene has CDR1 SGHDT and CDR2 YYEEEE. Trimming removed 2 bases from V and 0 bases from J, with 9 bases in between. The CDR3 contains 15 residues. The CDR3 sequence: CASSFSGRSGNTIYF. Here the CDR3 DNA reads TGTGCCAGCAGCTTCTCAGGACGCTCTGGAAACACCATATATTTT.

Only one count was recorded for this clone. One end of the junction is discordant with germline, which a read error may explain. The CDR3: CASSYSADTEAFF. CDR3 DNA: TGTGCCAGCAGCTACTCGGCGGACACTGAAGCTTTCTTT. The rearrangement joins TRBV6-5 to TRBJ1-1; no clear D. This CDR3 is 13 amino acids long. CDR1 and CDR2 from the germline V gene are MNHEY and SVGAGI.

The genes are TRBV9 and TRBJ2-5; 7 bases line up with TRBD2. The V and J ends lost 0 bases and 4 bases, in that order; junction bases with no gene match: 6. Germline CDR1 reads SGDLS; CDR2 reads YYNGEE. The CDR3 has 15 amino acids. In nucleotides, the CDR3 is TGTGCCAGCAGCGTAGCTGGGGGGGTCCGAGAGACCCAGTACTTC. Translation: CASSVAGGVRETQYF. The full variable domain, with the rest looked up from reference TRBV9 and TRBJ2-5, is DSGVTQTPKHLITATGQRVTLRCSPRSGDLSVYWYQQSLDQGLQFLIQYYNGEERAKGNILERFSAQQFPDLHSELNLSSLELGDSALYFCASSVAGGVRETQYFGPGTRLLVL.

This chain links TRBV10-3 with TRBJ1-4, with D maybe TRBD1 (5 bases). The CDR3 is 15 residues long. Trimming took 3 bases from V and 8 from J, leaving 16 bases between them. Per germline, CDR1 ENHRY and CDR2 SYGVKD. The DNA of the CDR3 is TGTGCCATCAGTGACCGGGGCGGTCAGGTAGAAAAACTGTTTTTT. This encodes CAISDRGGQVEKLFF.

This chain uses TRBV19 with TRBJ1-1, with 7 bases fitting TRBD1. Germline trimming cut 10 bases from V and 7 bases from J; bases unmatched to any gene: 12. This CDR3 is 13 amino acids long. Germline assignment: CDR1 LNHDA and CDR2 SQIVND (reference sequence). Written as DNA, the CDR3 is TGTGCCACCAAGGGGGCGCTAATAGATGAAGCTTTCTTT. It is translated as CATKGALIDEAFF.

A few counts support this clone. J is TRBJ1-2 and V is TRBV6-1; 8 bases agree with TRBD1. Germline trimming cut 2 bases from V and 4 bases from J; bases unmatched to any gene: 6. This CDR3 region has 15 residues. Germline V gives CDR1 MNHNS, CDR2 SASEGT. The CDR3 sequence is CASSELDRGGYGYTF. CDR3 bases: TGTGCCAGCAGTGAACTAGACAGGGGCGGCTATGGCTACACCTTC.

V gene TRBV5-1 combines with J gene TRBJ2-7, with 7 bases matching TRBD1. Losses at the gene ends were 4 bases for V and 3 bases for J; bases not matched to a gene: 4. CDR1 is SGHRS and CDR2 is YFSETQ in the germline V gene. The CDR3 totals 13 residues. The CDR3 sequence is CASSVQGSYEQYF. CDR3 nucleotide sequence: TGCGCCAGCAGCGTACAGGGGAGCTACGAGCAGTACTTC. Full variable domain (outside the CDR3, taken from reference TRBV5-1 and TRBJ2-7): KAGVTQTPRYLIKTRGQQVTLSCSPISGHRSVSWYQQTPGQGLQFLFEYFSETQRNKGNFPGRFSGRQFSNSRSEMNVSTLELGDSALYLCASSVQGSYEQYFGPGTRLTVT.

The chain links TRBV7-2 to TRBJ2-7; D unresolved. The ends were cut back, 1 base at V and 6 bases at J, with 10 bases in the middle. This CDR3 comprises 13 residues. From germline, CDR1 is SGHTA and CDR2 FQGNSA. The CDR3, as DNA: TGTGCCAGCAGCTTAGGTCCCCCATCCGAGCAGTACTTC. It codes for CASSLGPPSEQYF.

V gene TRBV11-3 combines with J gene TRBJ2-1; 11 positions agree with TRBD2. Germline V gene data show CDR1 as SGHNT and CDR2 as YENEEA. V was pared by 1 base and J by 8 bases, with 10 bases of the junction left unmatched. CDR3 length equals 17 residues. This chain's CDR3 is CASSLGVAVAGGHEQFF. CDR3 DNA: TGTGCCAGCAGCTTAGGGGTAGCAGTAGCGGGAGGGCATGAGCAGTTCTTC.

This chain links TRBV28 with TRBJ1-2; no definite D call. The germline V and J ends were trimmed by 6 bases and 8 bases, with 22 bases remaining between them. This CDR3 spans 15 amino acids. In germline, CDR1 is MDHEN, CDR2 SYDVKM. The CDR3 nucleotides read TGTGCCAGCAGCCCCTCGGACGGAGCCCTAGGCGGCTACACCTTC. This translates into CASSPSDGALGGYTF.

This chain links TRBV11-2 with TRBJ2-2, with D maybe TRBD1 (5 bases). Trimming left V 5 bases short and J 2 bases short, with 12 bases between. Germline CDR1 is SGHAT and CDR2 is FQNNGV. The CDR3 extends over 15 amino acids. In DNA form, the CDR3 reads TGTGCCAGCAGCCCCCAGGGCTCAAACACCGGGGAGCTGTTTTTT. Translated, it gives CASSPQGSNTGELFF.

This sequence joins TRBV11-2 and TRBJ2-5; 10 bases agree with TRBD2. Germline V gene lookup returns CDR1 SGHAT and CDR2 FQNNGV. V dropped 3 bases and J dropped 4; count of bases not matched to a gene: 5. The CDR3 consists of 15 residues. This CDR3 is CASSFSTSGIETQYF. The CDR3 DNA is TGTGCCAGCAGCTTTTCTACTAGCGGGATAGAGACCCAGTACTTC. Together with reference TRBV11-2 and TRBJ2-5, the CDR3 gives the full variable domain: EAGVAQSPRYKIIEKRQSVAFWCNPISGHATLYWYQQILGQGPKLLIQFQNNGVVDDSQLPKDRFSAERLKGVDSTLKIQPAKLEDSAVYLCASSFSTSGIETQYFGPGTRLLVL.

DNA for the CDR3: TGTGCCAGCAGTCGAGGAGCTAGCGGGGGGGCATATACGCAGTATTTT. As protein: CASSRGASGGAYTQYF. The chain uses TRBV2 and TRBJ2-3, with 12 bases that match TRBD2. The V and J ends lost 5 bases and 7 bases, in that order; junction bases with no gene match: 10. This CDR3 has 16 residues. Germline CDR1 and CDR2: SNHLY and FYNNEI.

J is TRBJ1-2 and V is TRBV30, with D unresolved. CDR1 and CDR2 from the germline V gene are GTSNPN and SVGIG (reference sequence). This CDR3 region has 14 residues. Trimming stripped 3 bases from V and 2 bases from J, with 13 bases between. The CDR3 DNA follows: TGTGCCTGGAGAGAATGGGCGGTCAACTATGGCTACACCTTC. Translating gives CAWREWAVNYGYTF.

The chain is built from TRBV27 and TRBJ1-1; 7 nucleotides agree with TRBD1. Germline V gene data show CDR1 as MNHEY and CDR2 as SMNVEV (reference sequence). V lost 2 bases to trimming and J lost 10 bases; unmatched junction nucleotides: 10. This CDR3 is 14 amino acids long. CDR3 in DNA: TGTGCCAGCAGTTTAGTGCAGGGGGGTAAGGTAGCTTTCTTT. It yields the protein CASSLVQGGKVAFF.

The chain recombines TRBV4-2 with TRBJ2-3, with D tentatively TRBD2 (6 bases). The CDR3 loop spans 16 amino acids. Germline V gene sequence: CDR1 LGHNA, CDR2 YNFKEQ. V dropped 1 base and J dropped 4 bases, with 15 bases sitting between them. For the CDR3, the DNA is TGTGCCAGCAGCCAAGTGTTTACGGGAGAACCAGATACGCAGTATTTT. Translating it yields CASSQVFTGEPDTQYF.

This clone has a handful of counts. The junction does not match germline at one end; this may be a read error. As DNA, the CDR3 is TGTGCCATCAGTGAAGGGGTTGGACAGGCTAACAATGGCTACACCTTC. Its translation: CAISEGVGQANNGYTF. The chain combines TRBV10-3 with TRBJ1-2; 7 nucleotides agree with TRBD1. The CDR3 is 16 residues long. From germline, CDR1 is ENHRY and CDR2 SYGVKD.